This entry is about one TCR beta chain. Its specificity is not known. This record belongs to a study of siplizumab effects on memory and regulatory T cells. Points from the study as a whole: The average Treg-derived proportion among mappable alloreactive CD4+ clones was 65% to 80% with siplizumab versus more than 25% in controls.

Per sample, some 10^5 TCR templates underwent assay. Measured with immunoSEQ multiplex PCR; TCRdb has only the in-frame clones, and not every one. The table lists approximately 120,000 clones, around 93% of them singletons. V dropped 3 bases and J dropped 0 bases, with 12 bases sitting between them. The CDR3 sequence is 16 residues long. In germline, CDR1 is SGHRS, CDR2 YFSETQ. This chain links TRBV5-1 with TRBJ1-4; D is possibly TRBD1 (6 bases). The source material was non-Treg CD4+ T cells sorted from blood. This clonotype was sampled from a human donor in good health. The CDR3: CASSSRTDATNEKLFF. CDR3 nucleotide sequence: TGCGCCAGCAGCTCACGGACAGACGCAACTAATGAAAAACTGTTTTTT. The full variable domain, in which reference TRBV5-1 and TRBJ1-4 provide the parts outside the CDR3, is KAGVTQTPRYLIKTRGQQVTLSCSPISGHRSVSWYQQTPGQGLQFLFEYFSETQRNKGNFPGRFSGRQFSNSRSEMNVSTLELGDSALYLCASSSRTDATNEKLFFGSGTQLSVL.